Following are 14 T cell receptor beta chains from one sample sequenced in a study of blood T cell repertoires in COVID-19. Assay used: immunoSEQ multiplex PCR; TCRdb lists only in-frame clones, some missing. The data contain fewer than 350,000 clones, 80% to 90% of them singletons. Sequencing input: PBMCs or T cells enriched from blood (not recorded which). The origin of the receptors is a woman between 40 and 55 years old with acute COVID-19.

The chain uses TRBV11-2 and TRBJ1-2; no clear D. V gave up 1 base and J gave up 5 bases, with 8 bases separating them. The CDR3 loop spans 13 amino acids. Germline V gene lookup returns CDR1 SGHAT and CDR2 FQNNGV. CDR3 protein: CASSLGQKYGYTF. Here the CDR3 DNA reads TGTGCCAGCAGCTTAGGGCAGAAATATGGCTACACCTTC.

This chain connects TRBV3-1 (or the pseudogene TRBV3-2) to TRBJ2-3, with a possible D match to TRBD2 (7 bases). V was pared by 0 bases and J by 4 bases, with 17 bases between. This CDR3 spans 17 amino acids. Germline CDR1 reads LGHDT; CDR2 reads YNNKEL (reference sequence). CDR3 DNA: TGTGCCAGCAGCCAAGATAGGGGGAGGGCCGTCGCAGATACGCAGTATTTT. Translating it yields CASSQDRGRAVADTQYF.

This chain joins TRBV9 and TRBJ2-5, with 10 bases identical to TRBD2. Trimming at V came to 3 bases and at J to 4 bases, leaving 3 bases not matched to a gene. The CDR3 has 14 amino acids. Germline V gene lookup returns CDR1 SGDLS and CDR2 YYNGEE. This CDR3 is CASSAIAGGETQYF. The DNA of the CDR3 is TGTGCCAGCAGCGCGATAGCGGGAGGAGAGACCCAGTACTTC.

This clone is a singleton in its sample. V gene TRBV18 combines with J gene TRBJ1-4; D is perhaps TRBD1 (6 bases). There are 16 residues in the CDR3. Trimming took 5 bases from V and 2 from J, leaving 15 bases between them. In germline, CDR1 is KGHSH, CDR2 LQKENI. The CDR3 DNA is TGTGCCAGCTCATCGCCAGGGGAATGGACTAATGAAAAACTGTTTTTT. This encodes CASSSPGEWTNEKLFF.

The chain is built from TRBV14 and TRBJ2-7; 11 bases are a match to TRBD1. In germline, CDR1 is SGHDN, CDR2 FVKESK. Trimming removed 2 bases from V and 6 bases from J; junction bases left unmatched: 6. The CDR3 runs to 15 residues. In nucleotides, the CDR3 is TGTGCCAGCAGCCAATGGACAGGGGGCAGAGGCGAGCAGTACTTC. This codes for CASSQWTGGRGEQYF.

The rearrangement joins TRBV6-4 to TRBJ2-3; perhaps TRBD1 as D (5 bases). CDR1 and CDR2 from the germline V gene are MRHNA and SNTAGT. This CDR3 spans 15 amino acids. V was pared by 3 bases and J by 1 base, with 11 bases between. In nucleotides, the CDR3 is TGTGCCAGCAGTGAGGGCCAGGGCGGCACAGATACGCAGTATTTT. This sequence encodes CASSEGQGGTDTQYF.

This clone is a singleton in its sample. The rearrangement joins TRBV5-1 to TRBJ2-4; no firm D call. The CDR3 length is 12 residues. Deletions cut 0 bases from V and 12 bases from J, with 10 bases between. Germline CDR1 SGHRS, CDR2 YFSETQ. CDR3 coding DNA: TGCGCCAGCAGCTTGGGCATCGGAGATCAGTACTTC. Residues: CASSLGIGDQYF.

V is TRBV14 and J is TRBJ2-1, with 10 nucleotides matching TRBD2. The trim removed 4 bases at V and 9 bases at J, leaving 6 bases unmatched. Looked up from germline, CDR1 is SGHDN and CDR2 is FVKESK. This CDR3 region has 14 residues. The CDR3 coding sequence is TGTGCCAGCAGCCCCCGCATAGCGGGGGGTGAGCAGTTCTTC. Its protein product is CASSPRIAGGEQFF.

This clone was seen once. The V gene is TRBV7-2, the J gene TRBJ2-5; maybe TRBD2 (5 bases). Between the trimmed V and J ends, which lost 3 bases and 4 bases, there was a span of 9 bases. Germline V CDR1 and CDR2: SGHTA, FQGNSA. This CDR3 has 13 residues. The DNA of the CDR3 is TGTGCCAGCAGCTTGGCTAGCCGAGAGACCCAGTACTTC. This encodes CASSLASRETQYF.

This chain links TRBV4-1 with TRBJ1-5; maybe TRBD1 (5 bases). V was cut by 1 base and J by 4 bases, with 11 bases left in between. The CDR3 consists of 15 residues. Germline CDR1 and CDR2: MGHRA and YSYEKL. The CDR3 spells CASSQGHGGNQPQHF. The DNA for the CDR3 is TGCGCCAGCAGCCAAGGTCACGGGGGGAATCAGCCCCAGCATTTT.

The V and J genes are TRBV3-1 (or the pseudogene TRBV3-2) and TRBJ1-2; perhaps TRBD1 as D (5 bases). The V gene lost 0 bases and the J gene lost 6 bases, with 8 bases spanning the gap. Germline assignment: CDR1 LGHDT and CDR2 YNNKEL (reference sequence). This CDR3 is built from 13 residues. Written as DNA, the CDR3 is TGTGCCAGCAGCCAAGACAGGGCAGATGGCTACACCTTC. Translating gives CASSQDRADGYTF.

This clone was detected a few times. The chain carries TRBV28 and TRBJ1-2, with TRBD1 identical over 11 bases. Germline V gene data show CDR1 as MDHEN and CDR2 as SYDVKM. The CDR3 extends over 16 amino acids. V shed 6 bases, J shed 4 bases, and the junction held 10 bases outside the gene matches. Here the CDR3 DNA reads TGTGCCAGCAGGAGACCGGACAGGGGGCGCGGCTATGGCTACACCTTC. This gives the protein CASRRPDRGRGYGYTF.

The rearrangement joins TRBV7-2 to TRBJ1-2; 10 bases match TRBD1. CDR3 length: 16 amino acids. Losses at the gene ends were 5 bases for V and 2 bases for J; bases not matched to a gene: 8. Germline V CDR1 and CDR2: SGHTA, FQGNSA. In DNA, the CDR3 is TGTGCCAGCAGCACCCGACAGGGGGCGGAAAACTATGGCTACACCTTC. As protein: CASSTRQGAENYGYTF.

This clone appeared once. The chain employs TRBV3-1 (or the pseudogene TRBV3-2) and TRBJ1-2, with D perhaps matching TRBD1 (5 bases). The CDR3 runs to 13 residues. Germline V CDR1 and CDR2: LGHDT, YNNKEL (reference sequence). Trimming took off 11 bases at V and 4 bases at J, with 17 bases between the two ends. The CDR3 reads CAGSGGDSYGYTF. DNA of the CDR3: TGTGCCGGGTCCGGGGGGGATTCCTATGGCTACACCTTC.